These T cell receptor beta chains were read from a single sample in a study of CD8 T cells in Susac syndrome. TCRdb passed the immunoSEQ multiplex PCR reads through MiXCR, listing each CDR3 protein once. The table shows 110,000 or so distinct CDR3 sequences, with less than 97% occurring only once. Sequenced: CD4+ T cells from PBMCs. These receptor sequences come from a human donor in good health. Each CDR3 is given without its conserved first and last residue.

ASGGGTEAF	9	TRBV2	TRBJ1-1
ASSSVRALNTGELF	14	TRBV12-3/TRBV12-4	TRBJ2-2
ASSQDESGYEQY	12	TRBV4-1	TRBJ2-7
ASSPLLRNEQF	11	TRBV4-2	TRBJ2-1
ASSLDRGVFYEQY	13	TRBV12-3/TRBV12-4	TRBJ2-7
ASTGNGNTIY	10	TRBV9	TRBJ1-3
ASSQGGRHNEQF	12	TRBV4-3	TRBJ2-1
SGRAVGGGGTGELF	14	TRBV20-1	TRBJ2-2
ASTSGNLGEKLF	12	TRBV6-6	TRBJ1-4
ASSTDRGHGYT	11	TRBV19	TRBJ1-2
ASSLLGRGQETQY	13	TRBV7-8	TRBJ2-5
ASSQVVRAIEQF	12	TRBV3-1	TRBJ2-1
ASRPIWESGEQF	12	TRBV6-6	TRBJ2-1
ASSPDLDIEKLF	12	TRBV3-1	TRBJ1-4
ASSLGRLAGIRTDTQY	16	TRBV5-1	TRBJ2-3
ASSVAGTGRPDTQY	14	TRBV9	TRBJ2-3
ASSYLGQGTYEQY	13	TRBV6-5	TRBJ2-7
SVSAPTGTEAF	11	TRBV29-1	TRBJ1-1
ASSQRSGTGAYNEQF	15	TRBV3-1	TRBJ2-1